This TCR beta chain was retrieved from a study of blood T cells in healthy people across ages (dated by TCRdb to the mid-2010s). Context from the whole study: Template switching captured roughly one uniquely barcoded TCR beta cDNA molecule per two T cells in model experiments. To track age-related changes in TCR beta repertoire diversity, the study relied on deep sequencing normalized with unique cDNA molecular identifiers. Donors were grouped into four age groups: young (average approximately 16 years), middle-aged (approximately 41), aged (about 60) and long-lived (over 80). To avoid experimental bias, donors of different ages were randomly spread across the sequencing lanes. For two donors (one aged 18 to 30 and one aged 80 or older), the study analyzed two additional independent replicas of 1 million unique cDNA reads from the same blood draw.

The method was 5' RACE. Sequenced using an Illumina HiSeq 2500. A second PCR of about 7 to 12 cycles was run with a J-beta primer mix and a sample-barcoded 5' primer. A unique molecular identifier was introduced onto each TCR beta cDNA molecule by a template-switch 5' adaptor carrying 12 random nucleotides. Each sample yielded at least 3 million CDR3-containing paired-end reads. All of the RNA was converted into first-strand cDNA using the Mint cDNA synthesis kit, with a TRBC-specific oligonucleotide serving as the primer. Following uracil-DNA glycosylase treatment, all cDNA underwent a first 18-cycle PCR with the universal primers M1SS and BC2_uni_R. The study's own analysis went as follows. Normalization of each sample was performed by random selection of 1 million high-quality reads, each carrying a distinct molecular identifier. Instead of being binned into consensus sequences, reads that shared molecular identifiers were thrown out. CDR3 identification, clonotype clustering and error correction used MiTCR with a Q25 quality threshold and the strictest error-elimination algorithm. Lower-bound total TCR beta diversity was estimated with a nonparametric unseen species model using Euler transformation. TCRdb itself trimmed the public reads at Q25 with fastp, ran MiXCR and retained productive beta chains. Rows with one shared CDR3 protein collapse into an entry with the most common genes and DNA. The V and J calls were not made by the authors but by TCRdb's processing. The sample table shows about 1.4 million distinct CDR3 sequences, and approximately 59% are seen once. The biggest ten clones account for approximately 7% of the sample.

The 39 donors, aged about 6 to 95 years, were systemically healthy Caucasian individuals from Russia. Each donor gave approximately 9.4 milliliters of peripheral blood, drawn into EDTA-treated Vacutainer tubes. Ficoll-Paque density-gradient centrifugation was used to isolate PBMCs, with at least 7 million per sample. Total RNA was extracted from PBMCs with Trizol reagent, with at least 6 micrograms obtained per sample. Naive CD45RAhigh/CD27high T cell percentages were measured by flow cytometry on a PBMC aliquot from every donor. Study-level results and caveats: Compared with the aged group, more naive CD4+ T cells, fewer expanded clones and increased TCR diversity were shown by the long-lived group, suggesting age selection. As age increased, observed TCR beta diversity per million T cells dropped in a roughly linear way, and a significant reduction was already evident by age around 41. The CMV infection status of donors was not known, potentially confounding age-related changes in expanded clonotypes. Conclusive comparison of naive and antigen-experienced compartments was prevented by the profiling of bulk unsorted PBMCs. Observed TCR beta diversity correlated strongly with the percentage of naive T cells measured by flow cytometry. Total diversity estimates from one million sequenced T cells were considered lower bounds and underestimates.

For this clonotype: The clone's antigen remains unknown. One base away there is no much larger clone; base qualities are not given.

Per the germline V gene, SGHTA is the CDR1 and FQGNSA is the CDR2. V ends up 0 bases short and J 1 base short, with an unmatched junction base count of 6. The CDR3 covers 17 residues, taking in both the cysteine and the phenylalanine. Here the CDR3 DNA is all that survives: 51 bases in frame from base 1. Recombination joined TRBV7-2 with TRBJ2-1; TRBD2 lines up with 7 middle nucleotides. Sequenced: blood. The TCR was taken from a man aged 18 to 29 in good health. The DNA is TGTGCCAGCAGCTTAGCAAGGACTAGGGGATCCTACAATGAGCAGTTCTTC. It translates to CASSLARTRGSYNEQFF.